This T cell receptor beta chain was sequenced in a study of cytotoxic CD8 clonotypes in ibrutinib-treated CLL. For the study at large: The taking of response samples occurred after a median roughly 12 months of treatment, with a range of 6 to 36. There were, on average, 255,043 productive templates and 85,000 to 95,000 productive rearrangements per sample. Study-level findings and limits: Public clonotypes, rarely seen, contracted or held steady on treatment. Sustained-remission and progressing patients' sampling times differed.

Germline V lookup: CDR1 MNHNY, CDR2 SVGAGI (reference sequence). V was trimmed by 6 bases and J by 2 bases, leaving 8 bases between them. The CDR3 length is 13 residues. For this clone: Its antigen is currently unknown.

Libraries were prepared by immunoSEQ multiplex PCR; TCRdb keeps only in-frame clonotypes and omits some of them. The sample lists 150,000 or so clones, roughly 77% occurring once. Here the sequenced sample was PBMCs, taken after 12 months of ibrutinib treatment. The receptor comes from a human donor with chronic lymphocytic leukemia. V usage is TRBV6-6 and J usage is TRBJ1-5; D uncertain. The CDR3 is CASSSRGNQPQHF. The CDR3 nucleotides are TGTGCCAGCAGCTCCCGGGGCAATCAGCCCCAGCATTTT.